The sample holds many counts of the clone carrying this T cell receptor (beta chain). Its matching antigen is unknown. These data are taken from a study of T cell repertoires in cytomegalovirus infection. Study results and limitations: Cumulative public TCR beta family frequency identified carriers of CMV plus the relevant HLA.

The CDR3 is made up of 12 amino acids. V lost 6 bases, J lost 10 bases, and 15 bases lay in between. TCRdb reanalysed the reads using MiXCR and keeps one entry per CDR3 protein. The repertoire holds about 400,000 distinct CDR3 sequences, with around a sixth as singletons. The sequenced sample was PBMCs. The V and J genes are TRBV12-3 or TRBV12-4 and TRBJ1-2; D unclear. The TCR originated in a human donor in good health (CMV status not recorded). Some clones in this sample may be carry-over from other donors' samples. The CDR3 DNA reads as TGTGCCAGCAGATCACGACCAGACCCCTACACCTTC. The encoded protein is CASRSRPDPYTF.